Listed below are T cell receptor beta chains from one sample, sequenced in a study of blood T cell repertoires in COVID-19. TCRdb keeps only in-frame clones here, not all; method: immunoSEQ multiplex PCR. The sample records under 450,000 clones, about nine tenths being singletons. The material sequenced was peripheral blood. These receptors were taken from a woman aged 40 to 50 with COVID-19, enrolled during active disease. The CDR3 runs from the conserved cysteine through the conserved F or W. The D gene is left open where the match is weak. Some rows mark clone size as missing; the rest say once, few, many or name a class of expanded clone.

D: NA; V: TRBV5-5; size: NA; J: TRBJ1-1; DNA: TGTGCCAGCAGCTTTCGGACGGAAGGGAGAGCTTTCTTT; CDR3: CASSFRTEGRAFF
D: NA; V: TRBV9; size: NA; J: TRBJ1-3; DNA: TGTGCCAGCAGCGCACGGGACAACTCTGGAAACACCATATATTTT; CDR3: CASSARDNSGNTIYF
D: TRBD1; V: TRBV6-2/TRBV6-3; size: once; J: TRBJ1-3; DNA: TGTGCCAGCAGTTACGACCCCTCGGACAGGGTGCCTGGAAACACCATATATTTT; CDR3: CASSYDPSDRVPGNTIYF
D: NA; V: TRBV5-6; size: NA; J: TRBJ2-2; DNA: TGTGCCAGCAGCTTCCCAGCGAACACCGGGGAGCTGTTTTTT; CDR3: CASSFPANTGELFF
D: NA; V: TRBV18; size: NA; J: TRBJ1-1; DNA: TGTGCCAGCTCACCCTCTTCAGAGCTGGGGCACACTGAAGCTTTCTTT; CDR3: CASSPSSELGHTEAFF
D: NA; V: TRBV12-3/TRBV12-4; size: few; J: TRBJ1-2; DNA: TGTGCCAGCAGCCTAGGACAGACCTATGGCTACACCTTC; CDR3: CASSLGQTYGYTF
D: TRBD2; V: TRBV27; size: NA; J: TRBJ2-7; DNA: TGTGCCAGCAGTTTAAAGGCGGGAGGGCCGAACTACGAGCAGTACTTC; CDR3: CASSLKAGGPNYEQYF
D: TRBD2; V: TRBV29-1; size: NA; J: TRBJ2-3; DNA: TGCAGCGTTGATTTTTCGGGGGGGGGAAATACGCAGTATTTT; CDR3: CSVDFSGGGNTQYF
D: NA; V: TRBV19; size: NA; J: TRBJ2-2; DNA: TGTGCCAGTAGTAATAGGGGACAACCTTCCACCGGGGAGCTGTTTTTT; CDR3: CASSNRGQPSTGELFF
D: TRBD2; V: TRBV28; size: NA; J: TRBJ2-7; DNA: TGTGCCAGTGACGATAGCGGGATTCCCCACGAGCAGTACTTC; CDR3: CASDDSGIPHEQYF
D: NA; V: TRBV28; size: NA; J: TRBJ2-7; DNA: TGTGCCAGCAGCCCCGGGACTCCCTCTGACGAGCAGTACTTC; CDR3: CASSPGTPSDEQYF
D: TRBD1; V: TRBV3-1/TRBV3-2; size: NA; J: TRBJ1-2; DNA: TGTGCCAGCAGCCAGAACAGGGGCTCTGATGGCTACACCTTC; CDR3: CASSQNRGSDGYTF
D: NA; V: TRBV7-3; size: NA; J: TRBJ1-5; DNA: TGTGCCAGCAGCTTAAAGAGAGGACAGAGCAATCAGCCCCAGCATTTT; CDR3: CASSLKRGQSNQPQHF
D: NA; V: TRBV6-2/TRBV6-3; size: NA; J: TRBJ1-2; DNA: TGTGCCAGCAGCCACCCCGCAGGGGCGGACTATGGCTACACCTTC; CDR3: CASSHPAGADYGYTF
D: NA; V: TRBV10-1; size: NA; J: TRBJ2-7; DNA: TGCGCCAGCAGTGAGACAGGACCCGCAGTTGGGCAGTACTTC; CDR3: CASSETGPAVGQYF
D: NA; V: TRBV5-1; size: NA; J: TRBJ1-4; DNA: TGCGCCAGCAGCGTCGACAGTCTTAATGAAAAACTGTTTTTT; CDR3: CASSVDSLNEKLFF
D: TRBD1; V: TRBV12-3/TRBV12-4; size: NA; J: TRBJ1-5; DNA: TGTGCCAGCAGTTTCAGGGGGAATCAGCCCCAGCATTTT; CDR3: CASSFRGNQPQHF
D: TRBD1; V: TRBV5-4; size: NA; J: TRBJ1-1; DNA: TGTGCCAGCAGCTTCCCAGGGGGCACTGAAGCTTTCTTT; CDR3: CASSFPGGTEAFF
D: NA; V: TRBV15; size: once; J: TRBJ1-1; DNA: TGTGCCACCAGCAGATGGACAGCTGAAGCTTTCTTT; CDR3: CATSRWTAEAFF
D: NA; V: TRBV6-5; size: NA; J: TRBJ1-4; DNA: TGTGCCAGCGGAGGGACCCTAGGGGCTAATGAAAAACTGTTTTTT; CDR3: CASGGTLGANEKLFF
D: NA; V: TRBV5-1; size: NA; J: TRBJ2-5; DNA: TGCGCCAGCAGCTTGGCGACAGGACCCCAAGAGACCCAGTACTTC; CDR3: CASSLATGPQETQYF
D: TRBD1; V: TRBV6-5; size: NA; J: TRBJ1-1; DNA: TGTGCCAGTTATGTTACAGGGGGAAGAACTGAAGCTTTCTTT; CDR3: CASYVTGGRTEAFF
D: NA; V: TRBV3-1/TRBV3-2; size: once; J: TRBJ2-1; DNA: TGTGCCAGCAGCCCCGGCGGTTTCAATGAGCAGTTCTTC; CDR3: CASSPGGFNEQFF
D: TRBD1; V: TRBV27; size: NA; J: TRBJ2-7; DNA: TGTGCCAGCAAGGGACAGGGGCCCAGGGTCTACGAGCAGTACTTC; CDR3: CASKGQGPRVYEQYF
D: NA; V: TRBV9; size: NA; J: TRBJ2-3; DNA: TGTGCCAGCAGCGTAGATCCTAGCGCGAATACGCAGTATTTT; CDR3: CASSVDPSANTQYF